These T cell receptor beta chains were read from a single sample in a study of shared clonotypes between healthy human individuals. This table comes from immunoSEQ multiplex PCR, and its TCRdb copy is limited to in-frame clones, with some not included. The sample has some 600,000 clones; 90% to 97% are singletons. What was sequenced was naive CD8+ T cells sorted from blood. These receptors all come from a woman younger than 45 in good health. Each CDR3 is given with its conserved first and last residue. The order of the fields is clone size, V gene, D gene, J gene, CDR3 protein, CDR3 DNA. D genes are given only for firm matches. Expanded clones get a size class; other rows say once, few or many, or leave the size out.

abundance: -
v_gene: TRBV4-1
d_gene: -
j_gene: TRBJ1-4
CDR3aa: CASSRFWGEKLFF
CDR3nt: TGCGCCAGCAGCCGATTTTGGGGGGAAAAACTGTTTTTT

abundance: -
v_gene: TRBV7-9
d_gene: -
j_gene: TRBJ2-5
CDR3aa: CASSSNGRALQETQYF
CDR3nt: TGTGCCAGCAGTTCCAACGGGCGGGCACTCCAAGAGACCCAGTACTTC

abundance: -
v_gene: TRBV19
d_gene: -
j_gene: TRBJ1-2
CDR3aa: CASSPLAGVNYGYTF
CDR3nt: TGTGCCAGTAGTCCCCTCGCAGGGGTGAACTATGGCTACACCTTC

abundance: -
v_gene: TRBV6-5
d_gene: -
j_gene: TRBJ1-3
CDR3aa: CASSYEGGNTGNTIYF
CDR3nt: TGTGCCAGCAGTTACGAGGGGGGTAATACTGGAAACACCATATATTTT

abundance: -
v_gene: TRBV7-9
d_gene: TRBD2
j_gene: TRBJ2-5
CDR3aa: CASSISLAEETQYF
CDR3nt: TGTGCCAGCAGCATCTCACTAGCGGAAGAGACCCAGTACTTC

abundance: -
v_gene: TRBV5-1
d_gene: TRBD1
j_gene: TRBJ2-7
CDR3aa: CASMDRVGEQYF
CDR3nt: TGCGCCAGTATGGACAGGGTAGGCGAGCAGTACTTC

abundance: -
v_gene: TRBV7-9
d_gene: -
j_gene: TRBJ2-1
CDR3aa: CASSLGPQGTYNEQFF
CDR3nt: TGTGCCAGCAGCCTCGGTCCCCAGGGGACCTACAATGAGCAGTTCTTC

abundance: -
v_gene: TRBV20-1
d_gene: -
j_gene: TRBJ2-7
CDR3aa: CSVRASYEQYF
CDR3nt: TGCAGTGTTCGGGCCAGCTACGAGCAGTACTTC

abundance: -
v_gene: TRBV15
d_gene: -
j_gene: TRBJ2-2
CDR3aa: CATSRVEDTGELFF
CDR3nt: TGTGCCACCAGCAGAGTGGAGGACACCGGGGAGCTGTTTTTT

abundance: -
v_gene: TRBV14
d_gene: TRBD2
j_gene: TRBJ2-1
CDR3aa: CASNGGIAGAEQFF
CDR3nt: TGTGCCAGCAACGGGGGGATAGCGGGAGCTGAGCAGTTCTTC

abundance: -
v_gene: TRBV15
d_gene: -
j_gene: TRBJ2-3
CDR3aa: CATSEGIGTDTQYF
CDR3nt: TGTGCCACCAGCGAAGGGATAGGCACAGATACGCAGTATTTT

abundance: -
v_gene: TRBV6-5
d_gene: -
j_gene: TRBJ2-1
CDR3aa: CASSYLSAGHEQFF
CDR3nt: TGTGCCAGCAGTTACCTTTCAGCGGGACACGAGCAGTTCTTC

abundance: -
v_gene: TRBV7-9
d_gene: -
j_gene: TRBJ1-1
CDR3aa: CASSSEIAMNTEAFF
CDR3nt: TGTGCCAGCAGCTCGGAAATTGCGATGAACACTGAAGCTTTCTTT

abundance: -
v_gene: TRBV11-1
d_gene: -
j_gene: TRBJ2-7
CDR3aa: CASSRPTVFPYEQYF
CDR3nt: TGTGCCAGCAGCCGCCCGACCGTTTTCCCCTACGAGCAGTACTTC

abundance: -
v_gene: TRBV15
d_gene: -
j_gene: TRBJ2-7
CDR3aa: CATSSGGYEQYF
CDR3nt: TGTGCCACCTCCTCCGGGGGTTACGAGCAGTACTTC

abundance: -
v_gene: TRBV2
d_gene: -
j_gene: TRBJ2-7
CDR3aa: CASNGIGGGRSYEQYF
CDR3nt: TGTGCCAGCAATGGTATCGGGGGCGGCCGCTCCTACGAGCAGTACTTC

abundance: -
v_gene: TRBV5-1
d_gene: -
j_gene: TRBJ2-7
CDR3aa: CASSGGTGSHEQYF
CDR3nt: TGCGCCAGCAGCGGGGGAACAGGGAGCCACGAGCAGTACTTC

abundance: -
v_gene: TRBV5-6
d_gene: TRBD2
j_gene: TRBJ2-1
CDR3aa: CASSVYSGRYNEQFF
CDR3nt: TGTGCCAGCAGCGTCTATAGCGGGAGGTACAATGAGCAGTTCTTC

abundance: -
v_gene: TRBV13
d_gene: TRBD1
j_gene: TRBJ2-5
CDR3aa: CASSLGRQGQTQYF
CDR3nt: TGTGCCAGCAGCTTAGGCCGACAGGGGCAGACCCAGTACTTC

abundance: -
v_gene: TRBV2
d_gene: -
j_gene: TRBJ2-1
CDR3aa: CASSDYPGDREQFF
CDR3nt: TGTGCCAGCAGTGACTATCCGGGTGACCGTGAGCAGTTCTTC

abundance: -
v_gene: TRBV28
d_gene: TRBD2
j_gene: TRBJ2-1
CDR3aa: CASSSWREAKYNEQFF
CDR3nt: TGTGCCAGCAGTTCTTGGCGGGAGGCCAAATACAATGAGCAGTTCTTC

abundance: -
v_gene: TRBV27
d_gene: -
j_gene: TRBJ1-1
CDR3aa: CASSLGPQGDTEAFF
CDR3nt: TGTGCCAGCAGTTTGGGTCCTCAAGGGGATACTGAAGCTTTCTTT

abundance: -
v_gene: TRBV18
d_gene: -
j_gene: TRBJ1-5
CDR3aa: CASSPGGVGSKQPQHF
CDR3nt: TGTGCCAGCTCACCCGGGGGCGTGGGTTCGAAACAGCCCCAGCATTTT

abundance: -
v_gene: TRBV13
d_gene: -
j_gene: TRBJ2-7
CDR3aa: CASSLGLDTFEQYF
CDR3nt: TGTGCCAGCAGCTTAGGTCTTGACACCTTCGAGCAGTACTTC

abundance: few
v_gene: TRBV30
d_gene: TRBD1
j_gene: TRBJ1-1
CDR3aa: CAWSIGSGGTEAFF
CDR3nt: TGTGCCTGGAGTATAGGTTCAGGGGGAACTGAAGCTTTCTTT

abundance: -
v_gene: TRBV27
d_gene: -
j_gene: TRBJ2-1
CDR3aa: CASSLGSATPEFF
CDR3nt: TGTGCCAGCAGTTTAGGGAGCGCTACACCGGAGTTCTTC

abundance: -
v_gene: TRBV27
d_gene: TRBD2
j_gene: TRBJ2-1
CDR3aa: CASSLSTGGSYNEQFF
CDR3nt: TGTGCCAGCAGTTTATCTACGGGAGGGTCCTACAATGAGCAGTTCTTC

abundance: -
v_gene: TRBV25-1
d_gene: TRBD1
j_gene: TRBJ1-1
CDR3aa: CASSVTGSTAEAFF
CDR3nt: TGTGCCAGCAGTGTGACAGGGTCGACGGCTGAAGCTTTCTTT

abundance: -
v_gene: TRBV27
d_gene: TRBD1
j_gene: TRBJ2-2
CDR3aa: CASSLAGGLGGELFF
CDR3nt: TGTGCCAGCAGTTTAGCAGGGGGATTGGGCGGGGAGCTGTTTTTT

abundance: -
v_gene: TRBV28
d_gene: TRBD2
j_gene: TRBJ2-1
CDR3aa: CASSLAGGPNEQFF
CDR3nt: TGTGCCAGCAGTCTAGCGGGAGGGCCGAATGAGCAGTTCTTC

abundance: -
v_gene: TRBV4-1
d_gene: -
j_gene: TRBJ2-7
CDR3aa: CASSYLTGAPYEQYF
CDR3nt: TGCGCCAGCAGCTATCTCACGGGAGCCCCCTACGAGCAGTACTTC

abundance: -
v_gene: TRBV4-1
d_gene: TRBD2
j_gene: TRBJ2-7
CDR3aa: CASSQDPAGVVYEQYF
CDR3nt: TGCGCCAGCAGCCAAGATCCTGCGGGAGTGGTCTACGAGCAGTACTTC

abundance: -
v_gene: TRBV7-9
d_gene: -
j_gene: TRBJ2-1
CDR3aa: CASSWGNEQFF
CDR3nt: TGTGCCAGCAGTTGGGGCAATGAGCAGTTCTTC

abundance: -
v_gene: TRBV27
d_gene: -
j_gene: TRBJ2-1
CDR3aa: CASSQTSSYNEQFF
CDR3nt: TGTGCCAGCAGTCAAACTAGCTCCTACAATGAGCAGTTCTTC

abundance: -
v_gene: TRBV29-1
d_gene: -
j_gene: TRBJ1-4
CDR3aa: CSEGLAGGNEKLFF
CDR3nt: TGCAGCGAAGGACTAGCGGGGGGTAATGAAAAACTGTTTTTT

abundance: -
v_gene: TRBV7-9
d_gene: -
j_gene: TRBJ2-1
CDR3aa: CASSLGYNEQFF
CDR3nt: TGTGCCAGCAGCTTGGGCTACAATGAGCAGTTCTTC

abundance: -
v_gene: TRBV19
d_gene: -
j_gene: TRBJ2-7
CDR3aa: CASTPGPPGTERNYEQYF
CDR3nt: TGTGCCAGTACCCCGGGGCCCCCCGGGACGGAGAGAAACTACGAGCAGTACTTC

abundance: -
v_gene: TRBV29-1
d_gene: TRBD2
j_gene: TRBJ2-5
CDR3aa: CSVESGRIGTQYF
CDR3nt: TGCAGCGTAGAAAGCGGGAGGATAGGGACCCAGTACTTC

abundance: -
v_gene: TRBV30
d_gene: TRBD2
j_gene: TRBJ2-5
CDR3aa: CAWSGREGGQETQYF
CDR3nt: TGTGCCTGGAGTGGCCGGGAGGGAGGGCAAGAGACCCAGTACTTC

abundance: -
v_gene: TRBV6-6
d_gene: TRBD1
j_gene: TRBJ2-7
CDR3aa: CASSFSPTGPYEQYF
CDR3nt: TGTGCCAGCAGTTTCTCCCCGACAGGGCCCTACGAGCAGTACTTC

abundance: -
v_gene: TRBV27
d_gene: -
j_gene: TRBJ2-5
CDR3aa: CASTDRRWETQYF
CDR3nt: TGTGCCAGCACGGACAGAAGGTGGGAGACCCAGTACTTC

abundance: -
v_gene: TRBV7-9
d_gene: TRBD1
j_gene: TRBJ1-4
CDR3aa: CASSFPKGAGDEKLFF
CDR3nt: TGTGCCAGCAGCTTCCCGAAGGGGGCAGGGGATGAAAAACTGTTTTTT

abundance: -
v_gene: TRBV29-1
d_gene: -
j_gene: TRBJ2-5
CDR3aa: CSVDLGKAQETQYF
CDR3nt: TGCAGCGTTGATTTGGGGAAGGCCCAAGAGACCCAGTACTTC

abundance: -
v_gene: TRBV4-2
d_gene: TRBD2
j_gene: TRBJ2-7
CDR3aa: CASSQDIPSGYYEQYF
CDR3nt: TGTGCCAGCAGCCAAGACATTCCTAGCGGATACTACGAGCAGTACTTC

abundance: -
v_gene: TRBV19
d_gene: -
j_gene: TRBJ2-1
CDR3aa: CASSRWLFDEQFF
CDR3nt: TGTGCCAGTAGTCGGTGGTTATTTGATGAGCAGTTCTTC